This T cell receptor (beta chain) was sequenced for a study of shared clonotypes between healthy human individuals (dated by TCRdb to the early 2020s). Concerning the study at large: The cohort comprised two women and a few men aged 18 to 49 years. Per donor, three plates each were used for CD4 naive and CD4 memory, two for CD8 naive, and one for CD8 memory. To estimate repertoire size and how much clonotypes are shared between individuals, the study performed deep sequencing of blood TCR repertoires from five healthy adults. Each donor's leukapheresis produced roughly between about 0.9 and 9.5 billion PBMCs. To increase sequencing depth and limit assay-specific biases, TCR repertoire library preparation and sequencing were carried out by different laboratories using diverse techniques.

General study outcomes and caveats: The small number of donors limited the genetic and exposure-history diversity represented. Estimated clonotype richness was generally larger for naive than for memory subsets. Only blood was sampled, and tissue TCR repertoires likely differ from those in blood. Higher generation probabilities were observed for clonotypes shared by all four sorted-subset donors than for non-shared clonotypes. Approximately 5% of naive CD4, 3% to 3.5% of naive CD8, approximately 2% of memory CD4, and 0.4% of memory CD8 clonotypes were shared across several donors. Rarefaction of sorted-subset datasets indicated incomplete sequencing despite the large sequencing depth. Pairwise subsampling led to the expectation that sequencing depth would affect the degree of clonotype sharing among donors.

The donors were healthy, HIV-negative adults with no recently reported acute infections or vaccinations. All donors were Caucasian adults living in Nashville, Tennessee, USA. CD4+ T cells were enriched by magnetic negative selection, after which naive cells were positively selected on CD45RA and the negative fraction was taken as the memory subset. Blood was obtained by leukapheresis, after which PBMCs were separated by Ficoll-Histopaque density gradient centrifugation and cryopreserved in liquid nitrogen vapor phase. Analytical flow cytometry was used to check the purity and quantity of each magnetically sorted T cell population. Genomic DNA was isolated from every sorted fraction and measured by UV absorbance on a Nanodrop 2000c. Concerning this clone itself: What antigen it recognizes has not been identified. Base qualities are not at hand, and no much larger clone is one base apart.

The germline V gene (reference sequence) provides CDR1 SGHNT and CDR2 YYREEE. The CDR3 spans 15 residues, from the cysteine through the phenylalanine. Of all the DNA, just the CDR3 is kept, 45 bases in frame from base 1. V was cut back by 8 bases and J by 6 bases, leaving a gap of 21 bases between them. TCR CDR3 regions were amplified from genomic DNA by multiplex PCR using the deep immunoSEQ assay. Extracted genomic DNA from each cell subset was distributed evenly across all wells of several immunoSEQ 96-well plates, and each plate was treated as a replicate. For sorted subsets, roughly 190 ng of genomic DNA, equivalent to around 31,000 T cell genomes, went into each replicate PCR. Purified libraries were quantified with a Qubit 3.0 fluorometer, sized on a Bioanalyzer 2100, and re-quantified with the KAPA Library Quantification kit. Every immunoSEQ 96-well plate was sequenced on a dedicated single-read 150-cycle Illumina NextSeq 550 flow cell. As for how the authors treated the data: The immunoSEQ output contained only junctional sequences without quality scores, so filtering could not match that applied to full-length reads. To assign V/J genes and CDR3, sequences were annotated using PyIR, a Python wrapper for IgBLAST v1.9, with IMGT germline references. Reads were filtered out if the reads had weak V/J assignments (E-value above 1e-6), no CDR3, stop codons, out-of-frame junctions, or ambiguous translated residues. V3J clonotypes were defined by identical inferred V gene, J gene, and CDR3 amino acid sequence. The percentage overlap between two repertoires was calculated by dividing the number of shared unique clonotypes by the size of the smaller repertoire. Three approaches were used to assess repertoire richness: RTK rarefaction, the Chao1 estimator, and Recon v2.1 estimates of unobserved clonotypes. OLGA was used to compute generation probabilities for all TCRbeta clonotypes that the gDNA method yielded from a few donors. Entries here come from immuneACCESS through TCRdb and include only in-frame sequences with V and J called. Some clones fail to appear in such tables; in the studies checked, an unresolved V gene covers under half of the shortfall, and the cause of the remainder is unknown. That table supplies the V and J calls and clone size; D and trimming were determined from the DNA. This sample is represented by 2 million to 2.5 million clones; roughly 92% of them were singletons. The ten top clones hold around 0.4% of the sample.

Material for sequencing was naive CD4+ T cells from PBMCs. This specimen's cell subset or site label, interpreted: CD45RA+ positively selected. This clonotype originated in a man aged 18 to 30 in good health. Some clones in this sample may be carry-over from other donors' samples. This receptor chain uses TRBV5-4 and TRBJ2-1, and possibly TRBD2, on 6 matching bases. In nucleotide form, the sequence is TGTGCCAGTACCCAGGTGCGGGATTTCTCCAATGAGCAGTTCTTC. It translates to CASTQVRDFSNEQFF.